A selection of T cell receptor beta chains follows, all from one sample in a study of blood T cell repertoires in COVID-19. Clones were sequenced by immunoSEQ multiplex PCR, and TCRdb holds only the in-frame ones, with some missing. This sample has about 320,000 clones; roughly 90% occur once, and the top ten carry about 2.4%. What was sequenced was PBMCs or T cells enriched from blood (not recorded which). The receptors here all came from a man aged 60 to 75 who had recovered from COVID-19. CDR3s include the opening cysteine and the closing phenylalanine or tryptophan. The D gene is left open where the match is weak. A clone size is listed for some rows: how often the clone was seen (once, few, many), or a class if it is expanded.

d_gene,abundance,j_gene,v_gene,CDR3aa,CDR3nt
.,.,TRBJ1-3,TRBV7-8,CASSLGLGNSGNTIYF,TGTGCCAGCAGCTTAGGCCTGGGCAACTCTGGAAACACCATATATTTT
TRBD2,.,TRBJ2-7,TRBV7-8,CASSASGRSREQYF,TGTGCCAGCAGCGCTAGCGGGAGGAGTCGCGAGCAGTACTTC
.,.,TRBJ1-1,TRBV7-9,CASSHWGRRTEAFF,TGTGCCAGCAGCCATTGGGGGCGTCGAACTGAAGCTTTCTTT
TRBD1,.,TRBJ2-2,TRBV7-2,CASSLAGTGRELFF,TGTGCCAGCAGCTTAGCCGGGACAGGGAGGGAGCTGTTTTTT
TRBD1,.,TRBJ1-5,TRBV5-3,CARSSASGGGCNQPQHF,TGTGCCAGAAGCTCGGCCTCGGGAGGGGGCTGCAATCAGCCCCAGCATTTT
.,.,TRBJ2-1,TRBV27,CATKNQGSYYNEQFF,TGTGCCACCAAGAATCAGGGGAGTTACTACAATGAGCAGTTCTTC
.,.,TRBJ1-2,TRBV24-1,CATSDPRAGYGYTF,TGTGCCACCAGTGATCCCAGGGCCGGCTATGGCTACACCTTC
TRBD1,.,TRBJ1-2,TRBV7-3,CASSPGQGYVGGYTF,TGTGCCAGCAGCCCCGGACAGGGCTATGTTGGCGGCTACACCTTC
TRBD2,.,TRBJ2-1,TRBV10-2,CASSGTSGRDEQFF,TGCGCCAGCAGTGGGACTAGCGGGAGAGATGAGCAGTTCTTC
.,.,TRBJ1-3,TRBV4-1,CASSQVGSARGNTIYF,TGCGCCAGCAGCCAAGTGGGCTCGGCGCGTGGAAACACCATATATTTT
TRBD2,.,TRBJ2-1,TRBV15,CATSRDSGGGPSSYNEQFF,TGTGCCACCAGCAGAGATAGCGGGGGGGGTCCGAGCTCCTACAATGAGCAGTTCTTC
.,.,TRBJ1-4,TRBV11-2,CASSSRGKLFF,TGTGCCAGCAGCTCACGAGGAAAACTGTTTTTT
TRBD2,.,TRBJ2-1,TRBV19,CASSRAGAPRSYNEQFF,TGTGCCAGTAGTCGAGCGGGGGCCCCGAGGTCCTACAATGAGCAGTTCTTC
TRBD2,.,TRBJ2-1,TRBV9,CASSVVGRESDEQFF,TGTGCCAGCAGCGTAGTTGGGCGGGAGTCCGATGAGCAGTTCTTC
TRBD2,.,TRBJ2-1,TRBV7-3,CASSFRATGAGEWNEQFF,TGTGCCAGCAGCTTCCGGGCCACGGGAGCGGGGGAGTGGAATGAGCAGTTCTTC
.,.,TRBJ1-3,TRBV27,CASSLGAGVAGNTIYF,TGTGCCAGCAGTTTAGGGGCAGGGGTAGCGGGAAACACCATATATTTT
TRBD1,once,TRBJ1-1,TRBV7-2,CASSPRTGSVTEAFF,TGTGCCAGCAGCCCTCGGACAGGGTCGGTCACTGAAGCTTTCTTT
TRBD1,.,TRBJ2-7,TRBV15,CATSGDREIHEQYF,TGTGCCACCAGCGGGGACAGGGAAATCCACGAGCAGTACTTC
.,few,TRBJ2-5,TRBV6-2/TRBV6-3,CASSSHRVTQETQYF,TGTGCCAGCAGTTCCCACAGGGTAACCCAAGAGACCCAGTACTTC